This T cell receptor beta chain was retrieved from a study of T cells in Graves' hyperthyroidism and ophthalmopathy. TCR beta CDR3 regions were amplified from RNA. With the HTBI primer set, the TCR CDR3 went through a first round of RT-PCR. MiXCR was run by TCRdb on the multiplex PCR reads, yielding one entry per CDR3 protein. The sample lists 700,000 to 850,000 distinct CDR3 sequences, around a third seen once, with around 29% in the top ten. The germline gives CDR1 MNHEY, CDR2 SVGAGI. V trimming: 5 bases; J trimming: 5 bases; junction bases outside the gene matches: 9. This CDR3 has 15 residues. This clonotype was counted a few times.

Sequenced material: blood. The chain carries TRBV6-5 and TRBJ2-5; 9 bases line up with TRBD1. The receptor's source is a woman between 40 and 55 years old with Graves' hyperthyroidism. CDR3 nucleotides: TGTGCCAGCAGTAGGAGGACAGGGGCCTGGGAGACCCAGTACTTC. Protein: CASSRRTGAWETQYF.